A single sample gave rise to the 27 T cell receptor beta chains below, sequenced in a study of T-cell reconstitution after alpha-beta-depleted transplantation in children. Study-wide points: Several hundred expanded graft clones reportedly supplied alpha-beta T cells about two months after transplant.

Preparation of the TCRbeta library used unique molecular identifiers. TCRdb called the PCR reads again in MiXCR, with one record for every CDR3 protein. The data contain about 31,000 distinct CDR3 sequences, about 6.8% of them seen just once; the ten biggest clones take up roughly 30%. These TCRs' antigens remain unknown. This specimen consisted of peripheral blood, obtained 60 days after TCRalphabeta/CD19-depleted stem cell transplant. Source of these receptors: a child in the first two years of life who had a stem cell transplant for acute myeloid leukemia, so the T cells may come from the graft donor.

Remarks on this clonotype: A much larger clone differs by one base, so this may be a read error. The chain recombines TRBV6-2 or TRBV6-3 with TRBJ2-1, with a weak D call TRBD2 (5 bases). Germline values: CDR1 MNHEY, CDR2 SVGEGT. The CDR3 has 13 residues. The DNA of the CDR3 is TGTGCCAGCAGTCGAGGACTTTACAATGGGCAGTTCTTC. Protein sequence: CASSRGLYNGQFF.

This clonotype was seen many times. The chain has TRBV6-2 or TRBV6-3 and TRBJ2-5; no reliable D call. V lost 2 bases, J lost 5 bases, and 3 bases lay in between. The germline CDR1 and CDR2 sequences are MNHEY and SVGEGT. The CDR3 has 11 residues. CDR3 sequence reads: CASSYSETQYF. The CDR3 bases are TGTGCCAGCAGTTACAGTGAGACCCAGTACTTC.

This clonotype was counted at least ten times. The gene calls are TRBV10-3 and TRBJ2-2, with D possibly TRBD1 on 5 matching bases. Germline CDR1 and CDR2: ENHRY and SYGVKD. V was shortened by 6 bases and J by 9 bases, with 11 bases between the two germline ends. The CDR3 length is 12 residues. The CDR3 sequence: CAISDSSRELFF. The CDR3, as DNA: TGTGCCATCAGCGACAGTAGCAGGGAGCTGTTTTTT.

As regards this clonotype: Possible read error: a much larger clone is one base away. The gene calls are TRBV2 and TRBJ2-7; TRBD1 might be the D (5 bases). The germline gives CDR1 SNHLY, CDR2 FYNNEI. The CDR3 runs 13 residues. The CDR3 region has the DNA TGTGCTATCCCGCCGGACACGTCCTACGAGCAGTACTTC. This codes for CAIPPDTSYEQYF.

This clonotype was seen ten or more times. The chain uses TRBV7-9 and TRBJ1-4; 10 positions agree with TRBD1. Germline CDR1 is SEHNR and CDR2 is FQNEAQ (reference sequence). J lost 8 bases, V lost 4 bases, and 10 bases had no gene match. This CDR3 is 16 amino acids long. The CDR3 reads CASSSPRDRGTEKLFF. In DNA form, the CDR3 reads TGTGCCAGCAGCTCCCCCCGGGACAGGGGAACGGAAAAACTGTTTTTT.

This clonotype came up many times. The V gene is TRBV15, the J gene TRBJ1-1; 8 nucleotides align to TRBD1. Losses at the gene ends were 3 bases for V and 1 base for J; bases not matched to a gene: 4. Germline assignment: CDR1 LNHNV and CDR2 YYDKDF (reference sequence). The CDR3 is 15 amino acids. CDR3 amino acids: CATSSEGQENTEAFF. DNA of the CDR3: TGTGCCACCAGCAGTGAGGGACAGGAGAACACTGAAGCTTTCTTT.

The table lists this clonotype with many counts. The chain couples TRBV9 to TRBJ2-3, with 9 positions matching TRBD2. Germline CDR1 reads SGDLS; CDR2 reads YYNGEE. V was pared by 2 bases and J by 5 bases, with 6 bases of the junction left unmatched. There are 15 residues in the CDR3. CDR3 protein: CASSVGGRAKDTQYF. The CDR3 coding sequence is TGTGCCAGCAGCGTGGGCGGGAGGGCCAAAGATACGCAGTATTTT.

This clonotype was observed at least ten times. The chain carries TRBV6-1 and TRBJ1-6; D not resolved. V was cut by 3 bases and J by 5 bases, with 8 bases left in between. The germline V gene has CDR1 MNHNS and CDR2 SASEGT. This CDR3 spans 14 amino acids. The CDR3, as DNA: TGTGCCAGCAGTGAGGCCTACGATAATTCACCCCTCCACTTT. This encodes CASSEAYDNSPLHF.

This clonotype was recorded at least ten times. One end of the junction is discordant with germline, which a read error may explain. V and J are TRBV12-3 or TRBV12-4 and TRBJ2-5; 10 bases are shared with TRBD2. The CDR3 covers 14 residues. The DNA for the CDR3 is TGCGTTTCCGGGCTAGCGGGAGATAAAGAGACCCAGTACTTC. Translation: CVSGLAGDKETQYF.

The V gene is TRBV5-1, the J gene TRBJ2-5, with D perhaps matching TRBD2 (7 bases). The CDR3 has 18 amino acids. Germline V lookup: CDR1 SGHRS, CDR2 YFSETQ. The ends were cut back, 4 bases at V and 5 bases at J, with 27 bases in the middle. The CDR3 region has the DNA TGCGCCAGCAGCCCCCGCGAGGGGGGGCGGAGGAGTTTGGAGACCCAGTACTTC. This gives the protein CASSPREGGRRSLETQYF.

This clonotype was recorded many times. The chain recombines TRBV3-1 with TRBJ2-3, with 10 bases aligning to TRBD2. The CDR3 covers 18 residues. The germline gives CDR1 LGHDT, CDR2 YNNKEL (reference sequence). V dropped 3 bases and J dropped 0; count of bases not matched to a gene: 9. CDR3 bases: TGTGCCAGCAGCCATCACGGACTAGCGGTCTCTAGCACAGATACGCAGTATTTT. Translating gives CASSHHGLAVSSTDTQYF.

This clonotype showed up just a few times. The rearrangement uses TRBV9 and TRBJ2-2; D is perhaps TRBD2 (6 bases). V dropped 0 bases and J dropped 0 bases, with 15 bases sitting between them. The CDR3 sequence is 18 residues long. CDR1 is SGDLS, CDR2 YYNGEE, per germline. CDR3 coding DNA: TGTGCCAGCAGCGTAGAAATTGGAGGGTACCCGAACACCGGGGAGCTGTTTTTT. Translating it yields CASSVEIGGYPNTGELFF.

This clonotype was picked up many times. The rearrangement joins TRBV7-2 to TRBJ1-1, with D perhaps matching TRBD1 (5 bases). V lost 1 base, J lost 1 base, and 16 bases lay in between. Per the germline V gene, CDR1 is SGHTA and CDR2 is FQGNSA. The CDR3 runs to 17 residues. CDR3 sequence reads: CASSLGGGTVGNTEAFF. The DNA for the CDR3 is TGTGCCAGCAGCTTAGGTGGGGGAACCGTCGGGAACACTGAAGCTTTCTTT.

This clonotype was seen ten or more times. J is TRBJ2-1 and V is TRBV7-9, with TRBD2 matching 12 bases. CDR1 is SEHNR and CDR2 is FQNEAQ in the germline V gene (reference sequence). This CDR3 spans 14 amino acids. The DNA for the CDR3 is TGTGCAAAGCAGGCTAGCGGGAGGGTAAATGAGCAGTTCTTC. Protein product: CAKQASGRVNEQFF.

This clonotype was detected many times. The CDR3 loop reads CASTRLGTGRVYEQYF. The CDR3 nucleotides are TGTGCCAGCACCAGACTAGGGACAGGGAGAGTCTACGAGCAGTACTTC. The chain is built from TRBV11-2 and TRBJ2-7; 9 nucleotides line up with TRBD1. CDR1 SGHAT and CDR2 FQNNGV come from the germline V gene. The CDR3 is 16 residues long. V trimming: 7 bases; J trimming: 3 bases; junction bases outside the gene matches: 13.

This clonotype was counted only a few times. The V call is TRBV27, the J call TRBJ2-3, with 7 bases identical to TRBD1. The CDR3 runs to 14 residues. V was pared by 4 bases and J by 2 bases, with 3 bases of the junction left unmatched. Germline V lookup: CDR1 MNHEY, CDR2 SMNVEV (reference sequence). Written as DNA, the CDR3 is TGTGCCAGCAGTTGGGACAGTTTCACAGATACGCAGTATTTT. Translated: CASSWDSFTDTQYF.

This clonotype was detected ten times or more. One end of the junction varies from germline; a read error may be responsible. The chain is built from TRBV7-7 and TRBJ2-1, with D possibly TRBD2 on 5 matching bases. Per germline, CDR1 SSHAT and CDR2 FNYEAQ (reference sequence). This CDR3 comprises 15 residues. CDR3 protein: CASSLVRVMGNEQFF. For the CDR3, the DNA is TGTGCTAGCAGCTTAGTGAGGGTCATGGGCAATGAGCAGTTCTTC.

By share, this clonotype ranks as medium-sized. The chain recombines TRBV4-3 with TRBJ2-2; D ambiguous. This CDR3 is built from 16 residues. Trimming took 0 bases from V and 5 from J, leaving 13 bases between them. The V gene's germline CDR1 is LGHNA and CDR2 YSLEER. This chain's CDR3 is CASSQEGSHFTGELFF. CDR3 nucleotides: TGCGCCAGCAGCCAAGAGGGGTCCCACTTTACCGGGGAGCTGTTTTTT.

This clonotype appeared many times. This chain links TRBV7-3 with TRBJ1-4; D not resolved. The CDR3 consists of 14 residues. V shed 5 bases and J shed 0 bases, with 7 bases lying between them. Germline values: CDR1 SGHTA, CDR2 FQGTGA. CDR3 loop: CASSPSATNEKLFF. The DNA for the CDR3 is TGTGCCAGCAGCCCGTCTGCAACTAATGAAAAACTGTTTTTT.

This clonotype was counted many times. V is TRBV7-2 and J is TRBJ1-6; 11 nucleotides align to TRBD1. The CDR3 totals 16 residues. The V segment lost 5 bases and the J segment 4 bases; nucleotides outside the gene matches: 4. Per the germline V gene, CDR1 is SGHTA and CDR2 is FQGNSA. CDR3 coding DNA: TGTGCCAGCAGCGATCGGGACAGGGGGTATAATTCACCCCTCCACTTT. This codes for CASSDRDRGYNSPLHF.

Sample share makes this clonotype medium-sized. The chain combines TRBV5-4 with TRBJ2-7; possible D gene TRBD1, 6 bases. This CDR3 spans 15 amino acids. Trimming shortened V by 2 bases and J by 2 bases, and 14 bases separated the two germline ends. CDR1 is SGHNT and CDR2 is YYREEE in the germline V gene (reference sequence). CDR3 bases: TGTGCCAGCAGCTTTGGTGGGGGCGATACCTACGAGCAGTACTTC. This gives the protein CASSFGGGDTYEQYF.

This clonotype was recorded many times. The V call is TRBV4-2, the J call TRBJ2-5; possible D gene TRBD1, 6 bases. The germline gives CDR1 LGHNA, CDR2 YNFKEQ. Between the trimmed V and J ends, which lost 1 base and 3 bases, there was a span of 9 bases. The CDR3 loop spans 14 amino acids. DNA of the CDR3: TGTGCCAGCAGCCAAGCCCCAGGGGAAGAGACCCAGTACTTC. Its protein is CASSQAPGEETQYF.

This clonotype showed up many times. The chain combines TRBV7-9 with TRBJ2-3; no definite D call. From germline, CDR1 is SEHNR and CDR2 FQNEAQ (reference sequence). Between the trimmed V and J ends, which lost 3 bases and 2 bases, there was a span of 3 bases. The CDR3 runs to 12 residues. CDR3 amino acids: CASSLHTDTQYF. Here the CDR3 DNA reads TGTGCCAGCAGCTTGCACACAGATACGCAGTATTTT.

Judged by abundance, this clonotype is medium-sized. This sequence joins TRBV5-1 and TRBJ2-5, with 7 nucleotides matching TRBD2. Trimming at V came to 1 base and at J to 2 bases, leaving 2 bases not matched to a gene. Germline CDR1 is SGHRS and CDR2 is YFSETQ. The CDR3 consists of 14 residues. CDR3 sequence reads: CASSLQRGQETQYF. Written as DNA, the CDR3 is TGCGCCAGCAGCTTGCAGCGGGGACAAGAGACCCAGTACTTC.

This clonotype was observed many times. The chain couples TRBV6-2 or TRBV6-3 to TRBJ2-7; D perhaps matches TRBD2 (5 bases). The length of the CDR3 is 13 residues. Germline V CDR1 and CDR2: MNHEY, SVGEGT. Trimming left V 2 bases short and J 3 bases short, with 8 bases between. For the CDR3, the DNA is TGTGCCAGCAGTTACGGGGAGATCTACGAGCAGTACTTC. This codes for CASSYGEIYEQYF.

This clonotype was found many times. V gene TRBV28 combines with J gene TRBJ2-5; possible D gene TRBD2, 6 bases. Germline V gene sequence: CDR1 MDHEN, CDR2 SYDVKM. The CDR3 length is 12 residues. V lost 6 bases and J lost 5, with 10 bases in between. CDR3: CASRRSGETQYF. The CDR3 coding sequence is TGTGCCAGCAGGCGGAGCGGGGAGACCCAGTACTTC.

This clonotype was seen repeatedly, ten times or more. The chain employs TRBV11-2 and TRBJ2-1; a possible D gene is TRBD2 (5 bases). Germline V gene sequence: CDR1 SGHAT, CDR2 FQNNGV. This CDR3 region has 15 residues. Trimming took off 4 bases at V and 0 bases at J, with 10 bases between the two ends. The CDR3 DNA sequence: TGTGCCAGCAGCTCGGACTGGAGCTCCTACAATGAGCAGTTCTTC. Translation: CASSSDWSSYNEQFF.